These T cell receptor beta chains were read from a single sample in a study of T cell responses to AZD1222 COVID-19 vaccine. Method: immunoSEQ multiplex PCR; TCRdb's copy keeps in-frame clones and lacks some. The repertoire consists of fewer than 45,000 clones, with roughly nine tenths occurring once and the leading ten covering 7%. The material was peripheral blood, obtained on day 0 of AZD1222 vaccination. The source is an adult in good health. Both conserved end residues are trimmed from each CDR3.

TRBV19	ASSIISGSGYISTDTQY
TRBV6-5	ASTPTGATNEKLF
TRBV5-6	ASSLIPRGGYNEQF
TRBV12-5	ASGRTWVPAF
TRBV3-1/TRBV3-2	ASTPTGRNGYT
TRBV29-1	SVILGRDWDEQF
TRBV5-1	ASSLVGGGELF
TRBV24-1	ATSDPGTSGYNEQF
TRBV28	ASSPGTGENYEQY
TRBV12-3/TRBV12-4	ASTSGNDNEQF
TRBV18	ASSPPGLLYEQY
TRBV6-6	ASRGGGGGSEQY
TRBV18	ASSPRDRGQGEQY
TRBV19	ASRRQGNTGELF
TRBV6-2/TRBV6-3	ASSYVDRPSYEQY
TRBV6-1	ASSDPTSGVPQPQH
TRBV10-3	AIGGAGAYEQY
TRBV14	ASSQRSGSALGYT
TRBV5-1	ASSFAESKASDTQY
TRBV5-4	ASSANYGYT
TRBV2	ASGRQGIADTQY
TRBV7-9	ASDRDFGELF
TRBV5-1	ASSPETGAGAYEQY
TRBV5-6	ASSLRSGGTQY
TRBV28	ASSSTDRIHGYT
TRBV5-4	ASSWGQGSEKLF
TRBV9	ASSVATGELF
TRBV19	ASSTGFDGYT
TRBV29-1	SGGQYYEQY
TRBV11-3	ASSLTRVETQY
TRBV14	ASSQDDYEQY
TRBV7-2	ASSLTGTREETQY
TRBV16	ASSQSGIDMANT
TRBV18	ASSPQSQNQPQH
TRBV6-5	ASSYMGHYQETQY
TRBV4-3	ASSHRQGDEQF
TRBV6-9	ASSAGLAVFYNEQF
TRBV6-5	ASRAPLTVRGKQY
TRBV6-5	ASRKDDRGDTEAF
TRBV7-3	ASSLSSGEIYEQY
TRBV5-1	ASSSGGPGELF
TRBV27	ASSPSGHSNQPQH
TRBV6-1	ASSVPGQGRGGLNEKLF
TRBV5-8	ASSLSATPGQMWDTQY
TRBV28	ASSTPSTGVGSPLH
TRBV4-2	ASSHLGTDSYEQY